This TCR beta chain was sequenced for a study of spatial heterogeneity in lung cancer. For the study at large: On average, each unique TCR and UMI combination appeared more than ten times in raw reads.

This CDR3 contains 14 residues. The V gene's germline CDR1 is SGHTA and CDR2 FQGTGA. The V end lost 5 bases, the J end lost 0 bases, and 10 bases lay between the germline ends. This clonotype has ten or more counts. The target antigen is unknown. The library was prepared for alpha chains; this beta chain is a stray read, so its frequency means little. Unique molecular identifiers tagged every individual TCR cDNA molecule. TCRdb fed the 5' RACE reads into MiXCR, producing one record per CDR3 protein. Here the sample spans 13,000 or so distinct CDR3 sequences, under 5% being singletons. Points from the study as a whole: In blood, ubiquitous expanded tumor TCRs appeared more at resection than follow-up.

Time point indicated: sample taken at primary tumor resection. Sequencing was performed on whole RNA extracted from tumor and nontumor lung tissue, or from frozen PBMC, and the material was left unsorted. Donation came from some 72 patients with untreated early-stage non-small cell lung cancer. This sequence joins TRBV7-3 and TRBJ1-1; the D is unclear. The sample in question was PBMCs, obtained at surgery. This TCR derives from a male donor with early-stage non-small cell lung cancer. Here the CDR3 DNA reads TGTGCCAGCAGCCCTGGACTGCTGAACACTGAAGCTTTCTTT. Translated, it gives CASSPGLLNTEAFF.